Presented here are 5 T cell receptor beta chains from one specimen sequenced in a study of memory CD4+ T cells and cytomegalovirus serostatus. This table comes from immunoSEQ multiplex PCR, and its TCRdb copy is limited to in-frame clones, with some not included. The sample has about 56,000 clones, about four fifths seen once. Single viable CD3+CD4+CD8-CD45RO+ cells were sorted as the memory CD4+ T cells. Sequences were obtained from memory CD4+ T cells from blood. These receptors came from an adult in good health and CMV-seronegative.

This clone turned up a few times. The rearrangement links TRBV5-1 to TRBJ1-1, with D hard to call. Germline CDR1 and CDR2: SGHRS and YFSETQ. V gave up 1 base and J gave up 1 base, with 14 bases separating them. This CDR3 has 16 amino acids. This CDR3 reads CASSLSIGNGNTEAFF. DNA for the CDR3: TGCGCCAGCAGCTTGAGTATAGGGAACGGGAACACTGAAGCTTTCTTT.

The chain has TRBV6-5 and TRBJ1-3; no clear D. V lost 7 bases and J 2 bases, leaving 9 bases between the germline ends. There are 13 residues in the CDR3. Looked up from germline, CDR1 is MNHEY and CDR2 is SVGAGI. The CDR3 DNA is TGTGCCAGCACTGCTACGACTGGAAACACCATATATTTT. This codes for CASTATTGNTIYF.

V is TRBV28 and J is TRBJ1-2; no reliable D call. Germline V gene sequence: CDR1 MDHEN, CDR2 SYDVKM. Trimming pared 7 bases from V and 5 bases from J, leaving 11 bases between. The CDR3 sequence is 12 residues long. CDR3 nucleotide sequence: TGTGCCAGCAAAAGGAGCAGTTATGGCTACACCTTC. Translated, it gives CASKRSSYGYTF.

The V call is TRBV28, the J call TRBJ1-1; 8 nucleotides match TRBD1. The CDR3 runs to 17 residues. Unmatched junction bases numbered 9, after V lost 3 bases and J lost 0 bases. Germline-derived CDR1 and CDR2 are MDHEN and SYDVKM. The CDR3 bases are TGTGCCAGCAGTTTCTTTACAGGGGGAGGGCTGAACACTGAAGCTTTCTTT. Its protein product is CASSFFTGGGLNTEAFF.

V usage is TRBV27 and J usage is TRBJ1-6; possible D gene TRBD1, 5 bases. Trimming left V 5 bases short and J 7 bases short, with 18 bases between. Germline CDR1 is MNHEY and CDR2 is SMNVEV (reference sequence). The CDR3 covers 16 residues. CDR3 nucleotide sequence: TGTGCCAGCAGTCCAACCTCGGGACTGTTAAATTCACCCCTCCACTTT. Amino acids: CASSPTSGLLNSPLHF.